This is a list of T cell receptor beta chains from one sample in a study of blood T cell repertoires in COVID-19. This table comes from immunoSEQ multiplex PCR, and its TCRdb copy is limited to in-frame clones, with some not included. The table includes about 180,000 clones, about 86% detected once. The specimen was peripheral blood. All receptors derive from a young woman with active or convalescent COVID-19. The CDR3 runs from the conserved cysteine through the conserved F or W. Fields, in order: clone size, D gene, J gene, V gene, CDR3 protein, CDR3 DNA. The D gene is left open where the match is weak. Not every row has a clone size; where given, it reads once, few, many or a size class.

size: .
D: .
J: TRBJ1-2
V: TRBV28
CDR3: CASSLGARGANYGYTF
DNA: TGTGCCAGCAGTTTAGGTGCGCGGGGGGCTAACTATGGCTACACCTTC

size: .
D: TRBD1
J: TRBJ1-1
V: TRBV7-2
CDR3: CASSQDRVGTEAFF
DNA: TGTGCCAGCAGCCAGGACAGGGTAGGCACTGAAGCTTTCTTT

size: .
D: .
J: TRBJ1-1
V: TRBV27
CDR3: CASSFTRTTEAFF
DNA: TGTGCCAGCAGTTTTACCCGGACAACTGAAGCTTTCTTT

size: .
D: .
J: TRBJ2-7
V: TRBV19
CDR3: CASSRQGQVSYEQYF
DNA: TGTGCCAGTAGTAGGCAGGGGCAGGTCTCCTACGAGCAGTACTTC

size: .
D: TRBD2
J: TRBJ2-3
V: TRBV10-2
CDR3: CASSDTSGKTDTQYF
DNA: TGCGCCAGCAGTGATACTAGCGGGAAAACAGATACGCAGTATTTT

size: once
D: TRBD1
J: TRBJ1-2
V: TRBV11-3
CDR3: CASSDTGVNYGYTF
DNA: TGTGCCAGCAGCGACACAGGGGTCAACTATGGCTACACCTTC

size: .
D: TRBD2
J: TRBJ2-3
V: TRBV19
CDR3: CASGGLAVLGGTQYF
DNA: TGTGCCAGTGGTGGACTAGCGGTCCTTGGCGGTACGCAGTATTTT

size: .
D: TRBD1
J: TRBJ2-1
V: TRBV3-1/TRBV3-2
CDR3: CASSQGQGNNEQFF
DNA: TGTGCCAGCAGCCAGGGACAGGGTAACAATGAGCAGTTCTTC

size: once
D: TRBD1
J: TRBJ2-1
V: TRBV18
CDR3: CASSEGTGNEQFF
DNA: TGTGCCAGCTCGGAGGGGACAGGGAATGAGCAGTTCTTC

size: .
D: TRBD2
J: TRBJ2-7
V: TRBV6-1
CDR3: CASSSSGSSYEQYF
DNA: TGTGCCAGCAGCTCGAGCGGGAGCTCCTACGAGCAGTACTTC

size: many
D: .
J: TRBJ2-7
V: TRBV3-1/TRBV3-2
CDR3: CASSHGARGEQYF
DNA: TGTGCCAGCAGCCATGGCGCCCGCGGGGAGCAGTACTTC

size: .
D: TRBD2
J: TRBJ2-3
V: TRBV29-1
CDR3: CSVETGAGARDTQYF
DNA: TGCAGCGTTGAAACTGGGGCGGGAGCGAGAGATACGCAGTATTTT

size: .
D: TRBD2
J: TRBJ2-3
V: TRBV28
CDR3: CASLPGSSGGFTDTQYF
DNA: TGTGCCAGCCTACCGGGCTCATCCGGGGGGTTCACAGATACGCAGTATTTT

size: .
D: .
J: TRBJ1-2
V: TRBV24-1
CDR3: CATSDLGRKGGNSYTF
DNA: TGTGCCACCAGTGATTTGGGCAGGAAGGGAGGTAACAGCTACACCTTC

size: .
D: TRBD2
J: TRBJ2-7
V: TRBV4-1
CDR3: CASSQGGSGDEQYF
DNA: TGCGCCAGCAGCCAAGGCGGGAGTGGCGACGAGCAGTACTTC

size: .
D: .
J: TRBJ1-1
V: TRBV5-4
CDR3: CASSWDKNTEAFF
DNA: TGTGCCAGCAGCTGGGACAAGAACACTGAAGCTTTCTTT

size: once
D: .
J: TRBJ1-5
V: TRBV11-3
CDR3: CASSLAFSFSNQPQHF
DNA: TGTGCCAGCAGCTTAGCTTTCTCCTTTAGCAATCAGCCCCAGCATTTT

size: few
D: TRBD1
J: TRBJ1-1
V: TRBV10-3
CDR3: CAISVAGGHTEAFF
DNA: TGTGCCATCAGTGTCGCAGGGGGCCACACTGAAGCTTTCTTT

size: .
D: .
J: TRBJ2-1
V: TRBV4-1
CDR3: CASSQGPWTKAEQFF
DNA: TGCGCCAGCAGCCAAGGACCTTGGACTAAAGCTGAGCAGTTCTTC

size: .
D: .
J: TRBJ1-3
V: TRBV7-9
CDR3: CASRDKSGNTIYF
DNA: TGTGCCAGCAGGGACAAATCTGGAAACACCATATATTTT

size: .
D: TRBD1
J: TRBJ1-2
V: TRBV18
CDR3: CASSPTPGQTGGYGGYTF
DNA: TGTGCCAGCTCACCGACACCGGGACAGACAGGGGGTTATGGCGGCTACACCTTC

size: .
D: .
J: TRBJ2-1
V: TRBV10-1
CDR3: CASSDPSGIRYKQFF
DNA: TGCGCCAGCAGTGATCCCTCGGGTATTAGGTATAAGCAGTTCTTC

size: .
D: TRBD1
J: TRBJ2-1
V: TRBV6-2/TRBV6-3
CDR3: CASSYSRSTGVDNEQFF
DNA: TGTGCCAGCAGTTACTCGCGGTCTACAGGGGTGGACAATGAGCAGTTCTTC

size: .
D: TRBD2
J: TRBJ2-3
V: TRBV6-5
CDR3: CASSGSGGTDTQYF
DNA: TGTGCCAGCAGCGGTAGCGGGGGAACAGATACGCAGTATTTT

size: .
D: TRBD2
J: TRBJ2-7
V: TRBV10-2
CDR3: CASRGRESYEQYF
DNA: TGCGCCAGCCGCGGGAGGGAGTCCTACGAGCAGTACTTC

size: .
D: .
J: TRBJ2-3
V: TRBV9
CDR3: CASSVVVGGDTQYF
DNA: TGTGCCAGCAGCGTAGTTGTTGGAGGGGATACGCAGTATTTT

size: .
D: .
J: TRBJ2-7
V: TRBV6-5
CDR3: CASSYGGTDVYEQYF
DNA: TGTGCCAGCAGTTACGGCGGGACGGATGTCTACGAGCAGTACTTC

size: .
D: .
J: TRBJ2-5
V: TRBV7-2
CDR3: CASSLETWGETQYF
DNA: TGTGCCAGCAGCTTAGAGACATGGGGCGAGACCCAGTACTTC

size: once
D: .
J: TRBJ1-1
V: TRBV10-2
CDR3: CASSPGRGAFF
DNA: TGCGCCAGCAGTCCTGGGAGGGGAGCTTTCTTT

size: .
D: TRBD1
J: TRBJ1-5
V: TRBV3-1/TRBV3-2
CDR3: CASSQRTGGNQPQHF
DNA: TGTGCCAGCAGCCAAAGGACAGGGGGCAATCAGCCCCAGCATTTT

size: .
D: .
J: TRBJ1-3
V: TRBV5-1
CDR3: CASSSESGSGNTIYF
DNA: TGCGCCAGCAGCAGCGAAAGCGGCTCTGGAAACACCATATATTTT

size: few
D: TRBD2
J: TRBJ2-1
V: TRBV7-6
CDR3: CASSLGVPSSGGALYNEQFF
DNA: TGTGCCAGCAGCTTAGGAGTCCCCTCTAGCGGGGGGGCCTTATACAATGAGCAGTTCTTC